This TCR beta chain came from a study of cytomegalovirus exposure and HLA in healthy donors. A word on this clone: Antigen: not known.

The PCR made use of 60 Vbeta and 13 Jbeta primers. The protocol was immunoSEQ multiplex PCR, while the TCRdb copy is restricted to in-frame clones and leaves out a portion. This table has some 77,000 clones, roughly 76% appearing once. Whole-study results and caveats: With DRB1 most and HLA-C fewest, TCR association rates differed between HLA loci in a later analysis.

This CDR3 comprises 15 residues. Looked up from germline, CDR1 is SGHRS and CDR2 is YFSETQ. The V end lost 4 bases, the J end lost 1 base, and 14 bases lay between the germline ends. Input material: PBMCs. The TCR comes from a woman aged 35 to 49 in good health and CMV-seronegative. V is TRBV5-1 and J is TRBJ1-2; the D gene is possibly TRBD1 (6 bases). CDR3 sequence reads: CASSPGGGINYGYTF. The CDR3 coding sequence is TGCGCCAGCAGCCCTGGGGGGGGCATTAACTATGGCTACACCTTC.